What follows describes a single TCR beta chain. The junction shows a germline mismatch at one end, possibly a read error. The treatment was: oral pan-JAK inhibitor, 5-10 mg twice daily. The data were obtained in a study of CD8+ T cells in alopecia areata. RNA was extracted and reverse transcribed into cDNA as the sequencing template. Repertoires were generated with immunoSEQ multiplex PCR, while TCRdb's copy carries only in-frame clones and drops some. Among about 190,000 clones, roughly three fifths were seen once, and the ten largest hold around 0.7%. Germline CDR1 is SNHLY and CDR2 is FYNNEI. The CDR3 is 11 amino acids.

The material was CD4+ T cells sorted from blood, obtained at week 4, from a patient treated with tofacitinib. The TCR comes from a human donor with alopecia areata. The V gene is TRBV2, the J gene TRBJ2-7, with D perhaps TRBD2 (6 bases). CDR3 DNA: TGTGCCAGCATTCCGGAGACCGGGACTCTTTTC. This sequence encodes CASIPETGTLF.